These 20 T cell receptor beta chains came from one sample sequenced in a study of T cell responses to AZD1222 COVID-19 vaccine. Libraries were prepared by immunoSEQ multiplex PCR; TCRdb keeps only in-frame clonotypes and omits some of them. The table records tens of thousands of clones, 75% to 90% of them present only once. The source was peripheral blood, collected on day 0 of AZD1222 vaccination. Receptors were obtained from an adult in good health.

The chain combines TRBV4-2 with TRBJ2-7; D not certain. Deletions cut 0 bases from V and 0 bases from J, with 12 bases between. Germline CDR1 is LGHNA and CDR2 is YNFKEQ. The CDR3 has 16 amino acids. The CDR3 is CASSQDREQPSYEQYF. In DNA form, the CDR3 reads TGTGCCAGCAGCCAAGATAGGGAACAGCCCTCCTACGAGCAGTACTTC.

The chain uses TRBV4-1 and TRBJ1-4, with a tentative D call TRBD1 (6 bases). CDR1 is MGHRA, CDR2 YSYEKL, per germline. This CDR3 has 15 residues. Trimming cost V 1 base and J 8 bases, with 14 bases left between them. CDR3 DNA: TGCGCCAGCAGCCAAGGCATGGGGGGCTTCGAAAAACTGTTTTTT. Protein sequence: CASSQGMGGFEKLFF.

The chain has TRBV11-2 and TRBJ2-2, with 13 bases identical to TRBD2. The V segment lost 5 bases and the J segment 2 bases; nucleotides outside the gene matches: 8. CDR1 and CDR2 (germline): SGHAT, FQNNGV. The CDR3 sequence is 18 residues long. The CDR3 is CASSTWTSGRVNTGELFF. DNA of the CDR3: TGTGCCAGCAGCACCTGGACTAGCGGGAGAGTCAACACCGGGGAGCTGTTTTTT.

The DNA of the CDR3 is TGTGCCAGCAGCTCAATTAACAGGGGTGAACCCAAAAACATTCAGTACTTC. This sequence encodes CASSSINRGEPKNIQYF. V is TRBV6-2 or TRBV6-3 and J is TRBJ2-4; 7 positions match TRBD1. Germline V gives CDR1 MNHEY, CDR2 SVGEGT. The junction had 13 bases not matched to a gene; V was cut back by 6 bases and J by 2 bases. This CDR3 has 17 residues.

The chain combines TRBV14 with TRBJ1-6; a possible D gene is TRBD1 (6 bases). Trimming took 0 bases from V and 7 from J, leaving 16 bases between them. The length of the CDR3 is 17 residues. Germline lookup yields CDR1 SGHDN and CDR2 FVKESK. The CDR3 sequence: CASSQESWNRANSPLHF. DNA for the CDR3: TGTGCCAGCAGCCAAGAGTCATGGAACAGGGCGAATTCACCCCTCCACTTT.

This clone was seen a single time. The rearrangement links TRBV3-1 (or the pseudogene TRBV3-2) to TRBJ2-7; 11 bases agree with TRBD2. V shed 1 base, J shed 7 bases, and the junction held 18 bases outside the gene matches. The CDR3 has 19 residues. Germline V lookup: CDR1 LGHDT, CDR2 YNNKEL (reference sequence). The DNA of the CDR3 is TGTGCCAGCAGCCAAGTTTATCCCTCTAGCGGGGGGTCGTCGGAGGAGCAGTACTTC. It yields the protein CASSQVYPSSGGSSEEQYF.

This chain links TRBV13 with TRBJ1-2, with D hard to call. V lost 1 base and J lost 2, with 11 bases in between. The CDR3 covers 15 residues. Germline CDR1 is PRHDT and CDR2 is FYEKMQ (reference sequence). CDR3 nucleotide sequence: TGTGCCAGCAGCTTAGATGGAGGGTCCAACTATGGCTACACCTTC. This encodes CASSLDGGSNYGYTF.

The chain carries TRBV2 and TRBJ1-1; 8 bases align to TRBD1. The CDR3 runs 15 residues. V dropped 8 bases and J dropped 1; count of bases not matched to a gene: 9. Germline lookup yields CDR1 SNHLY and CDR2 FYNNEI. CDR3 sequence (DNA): TGTGCCAGCCAAGCCCCCAGGGGGCAGAACACTGAAGCTTTCTTT. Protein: CASQAPRGQNTEAFF.

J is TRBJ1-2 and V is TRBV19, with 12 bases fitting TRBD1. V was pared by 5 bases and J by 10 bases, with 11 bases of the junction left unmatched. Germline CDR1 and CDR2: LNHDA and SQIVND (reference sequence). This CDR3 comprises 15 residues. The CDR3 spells CASSERDRGRIVYTF. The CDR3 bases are TGTGCCAGTAGTGAGCGGGACAGGGGGCGTATTGTCTACACCTTC.

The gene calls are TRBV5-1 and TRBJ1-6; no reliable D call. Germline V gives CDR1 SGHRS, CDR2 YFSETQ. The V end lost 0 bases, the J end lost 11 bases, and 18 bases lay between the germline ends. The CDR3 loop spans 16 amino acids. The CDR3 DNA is TGCGCCAGCAGCTTGGTACCCCCGGGAATGGGTCCACCCCTCCACTTT. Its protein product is CASSLVPPGMGPPLHF.

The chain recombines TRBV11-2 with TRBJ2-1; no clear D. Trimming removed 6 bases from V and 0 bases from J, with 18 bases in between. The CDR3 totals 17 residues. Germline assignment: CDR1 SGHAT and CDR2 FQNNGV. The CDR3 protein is CASSPILSRSSYNEQFF. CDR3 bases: TGTGCCAGCAGTCCGATATTGAGCAGGAGCTCCTACAATGAGCAGTTCTTC.

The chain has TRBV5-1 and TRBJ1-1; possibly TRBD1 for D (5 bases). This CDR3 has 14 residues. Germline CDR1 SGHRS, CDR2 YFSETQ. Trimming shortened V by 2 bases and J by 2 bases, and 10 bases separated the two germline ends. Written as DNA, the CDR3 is TGCGCCAGCAGCTTTGAGGGGCCAAACACTGAAGCTTTCTTT. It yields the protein CASSFEGPNTEAFF. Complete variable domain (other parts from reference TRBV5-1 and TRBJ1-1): KAGVTQTPRYLIKTRGQQVTLSCSPISGHRSVSWYQQTPGQGLQFLFEYFSETQRNKGNFPGRFSGRQFSNSRSEMNVSTLELGDSALYLCASSFEGPNTEAFFGQGTRLTVV.

The chain's CDR3 is CASSQWGGPQHF. The CDR3 DNA reads TGTGCCAGCAGCCAATGGGGCGGGCCCCAGCATTTT. V is TRBV14 and J is TRBJ1-5, with D possibly TRBD1 on 5 matching bases. V lost 2 bases and J lost 9, with 8 bases in between. The CDR3 spans 12 residues. Germline CDR1 and CDR2: SGHDN and FVKESK.

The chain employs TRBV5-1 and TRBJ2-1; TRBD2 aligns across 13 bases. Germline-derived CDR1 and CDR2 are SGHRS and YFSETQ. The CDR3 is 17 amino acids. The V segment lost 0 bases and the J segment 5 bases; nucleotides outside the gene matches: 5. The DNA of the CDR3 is TGCGCCAGCAGCTTGGTCGGGACTAGCGGGACTCACAATGAGCAGTTCTTC. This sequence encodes CASSLVGTSGTHNEQFF.

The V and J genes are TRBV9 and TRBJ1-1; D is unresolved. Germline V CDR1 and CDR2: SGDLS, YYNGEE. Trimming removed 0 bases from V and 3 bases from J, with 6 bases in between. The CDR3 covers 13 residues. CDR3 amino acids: CASSVEPDTEAFF. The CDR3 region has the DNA TGTGCCAGCAGCGTAGAACCCGACACTGAAGCTTTCTTT. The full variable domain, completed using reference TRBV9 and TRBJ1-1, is DSGVTQTPKHLITATGQRVTLRCSPRSGDLSVYWYQQSLDQGLQFLIQYYNGEERAKGNILERFSAQQFPDLHSELNLSSLELGDSALYFCASSVEPDTEAFFGQGTRLTVV.

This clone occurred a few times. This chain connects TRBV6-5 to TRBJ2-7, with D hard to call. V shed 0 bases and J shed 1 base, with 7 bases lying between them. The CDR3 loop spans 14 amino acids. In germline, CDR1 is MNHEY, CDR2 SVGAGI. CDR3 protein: CASSYSETSYEQYF. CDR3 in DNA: TGTGCCAGCAGTTACTCTGAAACATCCTACGAGCAGTACTTC.

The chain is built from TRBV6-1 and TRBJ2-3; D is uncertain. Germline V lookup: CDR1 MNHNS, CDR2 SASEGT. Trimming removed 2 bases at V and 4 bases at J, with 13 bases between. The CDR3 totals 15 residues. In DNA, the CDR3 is TGTGCCAGCAGTGAACAGGATTCCGGTGCAGATACGCAGTATTTT. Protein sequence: CASSEQDSGADTQYF.

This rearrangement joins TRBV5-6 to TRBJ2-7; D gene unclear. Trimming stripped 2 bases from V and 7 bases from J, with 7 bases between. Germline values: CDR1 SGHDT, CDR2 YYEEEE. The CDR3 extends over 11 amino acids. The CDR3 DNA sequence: TGTGCCAGCAGCTTTCTGGTGGAGCAGTACTTC. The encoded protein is CASSFLVEQYF.

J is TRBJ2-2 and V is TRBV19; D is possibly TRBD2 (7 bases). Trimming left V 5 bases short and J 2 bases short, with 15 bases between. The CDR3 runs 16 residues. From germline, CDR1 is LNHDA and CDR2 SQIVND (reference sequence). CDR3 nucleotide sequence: TGTGCCAGTAGTGTGAGAAGCGGGACAAACACCGGGGAGCTGTTTTTT. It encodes CASSVRSGTNTGELFF.

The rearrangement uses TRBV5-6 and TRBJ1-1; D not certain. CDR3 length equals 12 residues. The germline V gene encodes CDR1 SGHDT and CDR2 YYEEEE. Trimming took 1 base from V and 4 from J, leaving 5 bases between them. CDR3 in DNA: TGTGCCAGCAGCTTGCGGGGCACTGAAGCTTTCTTT. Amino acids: CASSLRGTEAFF.